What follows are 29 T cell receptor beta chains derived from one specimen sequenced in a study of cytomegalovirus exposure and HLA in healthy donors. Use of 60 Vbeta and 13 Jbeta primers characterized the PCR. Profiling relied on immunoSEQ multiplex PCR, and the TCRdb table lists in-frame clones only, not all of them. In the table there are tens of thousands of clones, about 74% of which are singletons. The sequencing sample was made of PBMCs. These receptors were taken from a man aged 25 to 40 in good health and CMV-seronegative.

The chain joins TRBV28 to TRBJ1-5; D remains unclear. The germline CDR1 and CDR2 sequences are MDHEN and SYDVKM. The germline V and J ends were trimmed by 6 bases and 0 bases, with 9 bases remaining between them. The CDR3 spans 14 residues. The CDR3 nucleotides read TGTGCCAGCAGCGGAGGCAATAGCAATCAGCCCCAGCATTTT. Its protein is CASSGGNSNQPQHF.

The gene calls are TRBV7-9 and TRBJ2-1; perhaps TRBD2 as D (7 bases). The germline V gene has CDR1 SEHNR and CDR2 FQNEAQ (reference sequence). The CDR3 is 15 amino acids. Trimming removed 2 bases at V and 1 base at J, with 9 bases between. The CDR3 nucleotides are TGTGCCAGCAGCTTAAGCGGGACATCCTACAATGAGCAGTTCTTC. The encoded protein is CASSLSGTSYNEQFF.

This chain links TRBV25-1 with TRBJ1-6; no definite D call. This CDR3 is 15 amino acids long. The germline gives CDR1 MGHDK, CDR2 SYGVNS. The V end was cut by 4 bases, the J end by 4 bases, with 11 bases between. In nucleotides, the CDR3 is TGTGCCAGCAGTGTGGCAGGAAGTTATAATTCACCCCTCCACTTT. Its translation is CASSVAGSYNSPLHF.

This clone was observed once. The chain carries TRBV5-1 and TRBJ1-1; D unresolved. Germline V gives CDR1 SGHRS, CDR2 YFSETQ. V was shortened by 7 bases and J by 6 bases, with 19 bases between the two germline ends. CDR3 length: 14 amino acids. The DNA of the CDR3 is TGCGCCAGCGGGCTCTTGAGGGTATCGGCTGAAGCTTTCTTT. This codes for CASGLLRVSAEAFF.

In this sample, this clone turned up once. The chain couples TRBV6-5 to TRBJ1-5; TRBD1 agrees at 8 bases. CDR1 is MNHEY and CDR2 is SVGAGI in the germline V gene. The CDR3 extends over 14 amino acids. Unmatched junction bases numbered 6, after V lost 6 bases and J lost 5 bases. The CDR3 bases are TGTGCCAGCAGCTCCGGACAGGGTTATCAGCCCCAGCATTTT. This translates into CASSSGQGYQPQHF.

The CDR3 region has the DNA TGTGCCAGTAGTATACAGGGGTCAAACTACGAGCAGTACTTC. The encoded protein is CASSIQGSNYEQYF. The V call is TRBV19, the J call TRBJ2-7; D may be TRBD1 (6 bases). V was shortened by 2 bases and J by 3 bases, with 11 bases between the two germline ends. CDR3 length: 14 amino acids. Germline CDR1 and CDR2: LNHDA and SQIVND (reference sequence).

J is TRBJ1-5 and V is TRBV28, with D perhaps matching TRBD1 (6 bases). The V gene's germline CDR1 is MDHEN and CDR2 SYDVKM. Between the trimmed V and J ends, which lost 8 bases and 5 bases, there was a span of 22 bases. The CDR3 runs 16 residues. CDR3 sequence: CASGVTATGSHQPQHF. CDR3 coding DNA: TGTGCCAGCGGGGTTACCGCGACAGGCTCTCATCAGCCCCAGCATTTT. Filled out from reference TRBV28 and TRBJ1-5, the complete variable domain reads DVKVTQSSRYLVKRTGEKVFLECVQDMDHENMFWYRQDPGLGLRLIYFSYDVKMKEKGDIPEGYSVSREKKERFSLILESASTNQTSMYLCASGVTATGSHQPQHFGDGTRLSIL.

This CDR3 reads CASSLASGLHTDTQYF. The CDR3, as DNA: TGCGCCAGCAGCTTGGCTTCCGGACTCCACACAGATACGCAGTATTTT. This chain uses TRBV5-1 with TRBJ2-3; D might be TRBD2 (5 bases). V was cut by 0 bases and J by 2 bases, with 13 bases left in between. The CDR3 sequence is 16 residues long. The germline V gene encodes CDR1 SGHRS and CDR2 YFSETQ.

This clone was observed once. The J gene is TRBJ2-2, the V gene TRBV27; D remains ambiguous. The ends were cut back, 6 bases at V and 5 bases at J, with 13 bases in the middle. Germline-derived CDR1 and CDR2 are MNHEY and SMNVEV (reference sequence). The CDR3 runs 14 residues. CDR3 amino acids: CASSSLPGTGELFF. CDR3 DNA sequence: TGTGCCAGCAGCTCTCTCCCCGGGACCGGGGAGCTGTTTTTT.

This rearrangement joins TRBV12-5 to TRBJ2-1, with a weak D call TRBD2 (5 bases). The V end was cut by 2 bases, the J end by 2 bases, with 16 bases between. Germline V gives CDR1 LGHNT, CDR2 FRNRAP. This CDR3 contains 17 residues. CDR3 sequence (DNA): TGTGCTAGTGGTTTGTCCCCCCGAGCGGCAACCTACAATGAGCAGTTCTTC. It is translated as CASGLSPRAATYNEQFF.

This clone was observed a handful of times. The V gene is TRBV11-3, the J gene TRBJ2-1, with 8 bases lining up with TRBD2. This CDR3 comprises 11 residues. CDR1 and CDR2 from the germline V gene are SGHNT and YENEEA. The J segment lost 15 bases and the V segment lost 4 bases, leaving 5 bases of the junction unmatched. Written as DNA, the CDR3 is TGTGCCAGCAGCTCCGGGACTAGTCTGTTCTTC. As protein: CASSSGTSLFF.

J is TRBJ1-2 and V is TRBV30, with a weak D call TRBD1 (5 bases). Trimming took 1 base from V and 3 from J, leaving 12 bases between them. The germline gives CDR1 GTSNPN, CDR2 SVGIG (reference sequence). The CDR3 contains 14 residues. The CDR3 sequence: CAWSGPDSYYGYTF. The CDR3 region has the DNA TGTGCCTGGAGTGGACCCGACAGTTACTATGGCTACACCTTC.

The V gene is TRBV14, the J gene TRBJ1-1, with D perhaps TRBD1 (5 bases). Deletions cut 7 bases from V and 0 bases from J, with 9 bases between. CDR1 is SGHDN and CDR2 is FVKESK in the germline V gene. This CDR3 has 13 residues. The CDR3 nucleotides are TGTGCCAGCAAGGTGGACATGAACACTGAAGCTTTCTTT. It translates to CASKVDMNTEAFF.

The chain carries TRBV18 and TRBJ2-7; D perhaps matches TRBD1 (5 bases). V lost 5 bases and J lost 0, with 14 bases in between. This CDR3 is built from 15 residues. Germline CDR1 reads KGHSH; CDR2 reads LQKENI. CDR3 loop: CASSVDTSNSYEQYF. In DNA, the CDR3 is TGTGCCAGCTCAGTGGACACTTCCAACTCCTACGAGCAGTACTTC.

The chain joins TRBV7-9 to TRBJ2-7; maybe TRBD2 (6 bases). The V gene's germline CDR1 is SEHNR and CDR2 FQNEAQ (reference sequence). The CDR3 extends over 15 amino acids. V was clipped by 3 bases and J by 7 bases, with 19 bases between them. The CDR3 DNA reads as TGTGCCAGCAGCTTCCAGAGCGGGCGTAGCGAGGAGCAGTACTTC. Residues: CASSFQSGRSEEQYF.

CDR3 in amino acids: CASSPQQGAPYGYTF. The CDR3 nucleotides read TGTGCCAGCAGCCCACAGCAGGGGGCCCCCTATGGCTACACCTTC. V is TRBV7-9 and J is TRBJ1-2; TRBD1 agrees at 8 bases. V dropped 5 bases and J dropped 4; count of bases not matched to a gene: 9. The CDR3 spans 15 residues. Germline assignment: CDR1 SEHNR and CDR2 FQNEAQ (reference sequence).

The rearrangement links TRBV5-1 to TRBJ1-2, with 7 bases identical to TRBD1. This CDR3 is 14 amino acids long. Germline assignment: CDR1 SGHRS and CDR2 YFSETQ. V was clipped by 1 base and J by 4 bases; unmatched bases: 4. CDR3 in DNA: TGCGCCAGCAGCTTGAACCGACAGGGCTATGGCTACACCTTC. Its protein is CASSLNRQGYGYTF.

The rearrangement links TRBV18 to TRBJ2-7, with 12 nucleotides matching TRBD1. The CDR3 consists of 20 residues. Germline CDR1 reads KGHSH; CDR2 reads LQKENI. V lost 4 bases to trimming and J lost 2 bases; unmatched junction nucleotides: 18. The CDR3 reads CASSLRPRDRGLESPYEQYF. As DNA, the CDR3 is TGTGCCAGCTCACTCCGCCCTCGGGACAGGGGGCTTGAGTCACCCTACGAGCAGTACTTC. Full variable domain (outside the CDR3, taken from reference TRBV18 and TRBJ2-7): NAGVMQNPRHLVRRRGQEARLRCSPMKGHSHVYWYRQLPEEGLKFMVYLQKENIIDESGMPKERFSAEFPKEGPSILRIQQVVRGDSAAYFCASSLRPRDRGLESPYEQYFGPGTRLTVT.

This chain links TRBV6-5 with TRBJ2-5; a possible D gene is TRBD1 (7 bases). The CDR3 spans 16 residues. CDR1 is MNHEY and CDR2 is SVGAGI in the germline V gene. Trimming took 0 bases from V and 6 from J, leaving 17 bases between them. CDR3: CASSYSDRDFRQTQYF. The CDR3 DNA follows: TGTGCCAGCAGTTACTCCGACAGGGACTTCCGGCAGACCCAGTACTTC.

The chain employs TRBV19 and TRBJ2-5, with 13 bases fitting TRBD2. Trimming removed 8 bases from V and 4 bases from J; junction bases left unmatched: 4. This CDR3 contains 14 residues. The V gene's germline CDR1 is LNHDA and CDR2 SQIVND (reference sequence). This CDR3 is CASGTSGIIETQYF. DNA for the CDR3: TGTGCCAGTGGGACTAGCGGGATTATAGAGACCCAGTACTTC.

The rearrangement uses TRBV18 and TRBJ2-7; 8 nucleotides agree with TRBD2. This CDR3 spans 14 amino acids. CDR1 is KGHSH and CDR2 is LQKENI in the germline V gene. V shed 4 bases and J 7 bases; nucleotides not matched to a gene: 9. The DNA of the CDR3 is TGTGCCAGCTCACTAGCCGGGGGGGCTCAAGAGCAGTACTTC. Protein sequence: CASSLAGGAQEQYF.

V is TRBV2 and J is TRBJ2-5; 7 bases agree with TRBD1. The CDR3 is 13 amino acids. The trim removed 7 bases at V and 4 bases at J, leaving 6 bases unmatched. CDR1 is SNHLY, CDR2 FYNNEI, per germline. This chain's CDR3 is CASTQNRGETQYF. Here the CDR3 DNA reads TGTGCCAGCACCCAAAACAGGGGAGAGACCCAGTACTTC. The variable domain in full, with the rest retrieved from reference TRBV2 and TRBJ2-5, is EPEVTQTPSHQVTQMGQEVILRCVPISNHLYFYWYRQILGQKVEFLVSFYNNEISEKSEIFDDQFSVERPDGSNFTLKIRSTKLEDSAMYFCASTQNRGETQYFGPGTRLLVL.

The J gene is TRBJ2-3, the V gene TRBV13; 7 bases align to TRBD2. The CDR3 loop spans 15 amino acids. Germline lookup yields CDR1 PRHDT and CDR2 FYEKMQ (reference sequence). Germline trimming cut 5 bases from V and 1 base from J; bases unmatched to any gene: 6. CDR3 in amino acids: CASSRGGARTDTQYF. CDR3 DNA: TGTGCCAGCAGCCGCGGGGGAGCCCGCACAGATACGCAGTATTTT. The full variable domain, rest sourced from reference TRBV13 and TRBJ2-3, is AAGVIQSPRHLIKEKRETATLKCYPIPRHDTVYWYQQGPGQDPQFLISFYEKMQSDKGSIPDRFSAQQFSDYHSELNMSSLELGDSALYFCASSRGGARTDTQYFGPGTRLTVL.

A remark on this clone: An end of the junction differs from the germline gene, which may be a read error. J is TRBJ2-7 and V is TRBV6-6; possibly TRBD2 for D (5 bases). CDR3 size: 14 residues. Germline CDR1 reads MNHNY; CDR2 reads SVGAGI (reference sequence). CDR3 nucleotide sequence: TGTGCCAGCAGTTACTCGACCCGGCGGGCAGGTATTGACTTC. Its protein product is CASSYSTRRAGIDF.

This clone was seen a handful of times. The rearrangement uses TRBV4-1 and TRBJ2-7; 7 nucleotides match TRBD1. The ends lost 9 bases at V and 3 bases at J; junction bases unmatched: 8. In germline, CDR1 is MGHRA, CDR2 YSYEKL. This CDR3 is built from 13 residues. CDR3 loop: CASYSGTDYEQYF. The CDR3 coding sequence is TGCGCCAGTTACTCCGGGACAGACTACGAGCAGTACTTC.

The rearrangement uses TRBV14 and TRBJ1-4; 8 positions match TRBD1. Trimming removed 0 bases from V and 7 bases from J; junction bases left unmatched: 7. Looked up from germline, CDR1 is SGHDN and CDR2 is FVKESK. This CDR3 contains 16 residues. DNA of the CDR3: TGTGCCAGCAGCCAAGATTGGACAGGGAGGCGTGAAAAACTGTTTTTT. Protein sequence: CASSQDWTGRREKLFF.

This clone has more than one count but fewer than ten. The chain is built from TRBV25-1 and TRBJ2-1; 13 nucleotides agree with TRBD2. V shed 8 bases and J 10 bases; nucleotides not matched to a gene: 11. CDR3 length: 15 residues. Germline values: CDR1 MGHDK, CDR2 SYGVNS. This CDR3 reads CASSGLAGPFSEQFF. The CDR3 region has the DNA TGTGCCAGCTCGGGACTAGCGGGGCCTTTTTCGGAGCAGTTCTTC.

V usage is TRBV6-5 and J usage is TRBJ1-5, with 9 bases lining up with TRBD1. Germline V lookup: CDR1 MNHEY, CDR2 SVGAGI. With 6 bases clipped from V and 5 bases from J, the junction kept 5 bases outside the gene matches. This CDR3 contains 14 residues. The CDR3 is CASSQQGADQPQHF. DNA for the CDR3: TGTGCCAGCAGCCAACAGGGGGCGGATCAGCCCCAGCATTTT.

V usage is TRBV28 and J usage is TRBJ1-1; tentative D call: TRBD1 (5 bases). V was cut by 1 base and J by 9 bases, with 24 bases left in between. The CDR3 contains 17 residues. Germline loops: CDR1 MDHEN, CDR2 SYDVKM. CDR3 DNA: TGTGCCAGCAGTTTATTCGCGCGGGGGGAAAACAGGTCGAAAGCTTTCTTT. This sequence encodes CASSLFARGENRSKAFF.